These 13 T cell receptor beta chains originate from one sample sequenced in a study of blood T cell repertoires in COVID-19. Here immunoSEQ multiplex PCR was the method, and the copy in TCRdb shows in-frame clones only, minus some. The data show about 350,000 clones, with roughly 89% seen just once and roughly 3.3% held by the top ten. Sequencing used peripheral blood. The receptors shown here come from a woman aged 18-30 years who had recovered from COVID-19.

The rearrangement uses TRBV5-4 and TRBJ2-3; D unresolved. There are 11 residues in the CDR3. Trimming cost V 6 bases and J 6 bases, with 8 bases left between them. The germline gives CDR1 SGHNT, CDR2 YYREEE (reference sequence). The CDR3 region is CASTLQDTQYF. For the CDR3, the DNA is TGTGCCAGCACCCTACAGGATACGCAGTATTTT.

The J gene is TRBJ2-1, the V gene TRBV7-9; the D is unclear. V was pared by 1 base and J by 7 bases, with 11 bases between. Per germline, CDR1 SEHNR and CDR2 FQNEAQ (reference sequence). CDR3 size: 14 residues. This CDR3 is CASSLVSSRNEQFF. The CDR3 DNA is TGTGCCAGCAGCTTAGTTTCTAGTAGGAATGAGCAGTTCTTC.

The DNA of the CDR3 is TGTGCCAGCAGCGTAGCGACTAGCGGGAGAACTCGGGTAGAGACCCAGTACTTC. The encoded protein is CASSVATSGRTRVETQYF. The chain uses TRBV9 and TRBJ2-5; 12 bases fit TRBD2. After removal of 0 bases from V and 4 bases from J, the junction contained 10 bases not matched to a gene. This CDR3 spans 18 amino acids. CDR1 is SGDLS, CDR2 YYNGEE, per germline.

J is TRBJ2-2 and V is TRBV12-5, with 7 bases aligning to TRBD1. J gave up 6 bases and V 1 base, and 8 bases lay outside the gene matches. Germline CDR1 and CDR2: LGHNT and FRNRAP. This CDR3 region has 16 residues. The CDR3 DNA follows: TGTGCTAGTGGTTTGGGACAGGGCGGGTCAGCCGGGGAGCTGTTTTTT. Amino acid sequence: CASGLGQGGSAGELFF.

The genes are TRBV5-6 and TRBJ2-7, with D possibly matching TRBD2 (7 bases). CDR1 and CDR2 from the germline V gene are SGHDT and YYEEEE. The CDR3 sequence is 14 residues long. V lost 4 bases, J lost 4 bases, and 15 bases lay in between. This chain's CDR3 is CASSGGADPYEQYV. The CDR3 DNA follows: TGTGCCAGCAGCGGGGGGGCCGACCCATACGAGCAGTACGTC.

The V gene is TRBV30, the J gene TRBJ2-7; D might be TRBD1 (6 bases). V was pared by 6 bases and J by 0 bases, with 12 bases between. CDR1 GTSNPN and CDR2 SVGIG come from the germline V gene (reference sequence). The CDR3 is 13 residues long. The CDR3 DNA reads TGTGCCTGCAATAAAGGGGGCTCCTACGAGCAGTACGTC. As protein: CACNKGGSYEQYV.

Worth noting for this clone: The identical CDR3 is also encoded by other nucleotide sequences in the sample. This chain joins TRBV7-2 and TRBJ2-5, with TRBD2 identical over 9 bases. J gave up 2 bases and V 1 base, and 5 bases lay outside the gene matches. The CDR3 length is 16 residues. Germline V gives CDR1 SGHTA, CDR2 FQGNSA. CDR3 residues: CASSLGSSGAQETQYF. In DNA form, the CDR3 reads TGTGCCAGCAGCTTAGGGTCTAGCGGGGCTCAAGAGACCCAGTACTTC.

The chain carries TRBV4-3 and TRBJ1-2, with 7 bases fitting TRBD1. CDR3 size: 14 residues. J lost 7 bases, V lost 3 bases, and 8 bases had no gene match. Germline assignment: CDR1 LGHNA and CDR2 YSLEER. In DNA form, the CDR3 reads TGCGCCAGCAGCCACCTAACGACAGGGTCTGGCTACACCTTC. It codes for CASSHLTTGSGYTF.

CDR3: CASSDGGRTEAFF. CDR3 sequence (DNA): TGTGCCAGCAGCGACGGAGGGAGGACTGAAGCTTTCTTT. The genes are TRBV2 and TRBJ1-1, with D hard to call. This CDR3 has 13 amino acids. Germline-derived CDR1 and CDR2 are SNHLY and FYNNEI. V lost 6 bases and J 5 bases, leaving 13 bases between the germline ends. The variable domain in full, with the rest retrieved from reference TRBV2 and TRBJ1-1, is EPEVTQTPSHQVTQMGQEVILRCVPISNHLYFYWYRQILGQKVEFLVSFYNNEISEKSEIFDDQFSVERPDGSNFTLKIRSTKLEDSAMYFCASSDGGRTEAFFGQGTRLTVV.

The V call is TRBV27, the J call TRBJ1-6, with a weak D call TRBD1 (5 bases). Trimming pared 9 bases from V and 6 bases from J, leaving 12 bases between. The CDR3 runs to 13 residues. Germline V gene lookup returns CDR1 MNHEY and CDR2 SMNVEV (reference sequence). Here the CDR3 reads CASTGRGNSPLHF. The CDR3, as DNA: TGTGCCAGTACAGGAAGGGGTAATTCACCCCTCCACTTT.

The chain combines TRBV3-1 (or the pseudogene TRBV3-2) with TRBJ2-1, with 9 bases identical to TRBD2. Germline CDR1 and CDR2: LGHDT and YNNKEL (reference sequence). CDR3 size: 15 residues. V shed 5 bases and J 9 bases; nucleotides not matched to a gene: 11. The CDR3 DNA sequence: TGTGCCAGCAGCAACGGCTGGGGACTAGCTGGTGAGCAGTTCTTC. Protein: CASSNGWGLAGEQFF.

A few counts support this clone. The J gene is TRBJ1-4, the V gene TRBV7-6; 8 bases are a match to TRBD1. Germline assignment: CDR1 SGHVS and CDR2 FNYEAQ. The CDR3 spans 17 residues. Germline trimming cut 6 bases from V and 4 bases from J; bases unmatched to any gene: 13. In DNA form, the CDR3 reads TGTGCCAGCAGTCACTCTTATGGGACAGGCCATAATGAAAAACTGTTTTTT. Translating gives CASSHSYGTGHNEKLFF. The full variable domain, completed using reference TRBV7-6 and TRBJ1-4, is GAGVSQSPRYKVTKRGQDVALRCDPISGHVSLYWYRQALGQGPEFLTYFNYEAQQDKSGLPNDRFSAERPEGSISTLTIQRTEQRDSAMYRCASSHSYGTGHNEKLFFGSGTQLSVL.

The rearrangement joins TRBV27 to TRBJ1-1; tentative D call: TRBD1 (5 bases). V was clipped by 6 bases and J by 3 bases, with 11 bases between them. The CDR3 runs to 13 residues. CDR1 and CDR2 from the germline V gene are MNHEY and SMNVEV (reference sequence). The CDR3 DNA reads TGTGCCAGCAGAGGGGTCAGGTACACTGAAGCTTTCTTT. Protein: CASRGVRYTEAFF.